This TCR beta chain stems from a study of T cells expressing NK-cell markers. Study results and limitations: It was still unclear whether expanded NKG2C+ T cell clones were HCMV specific. One observes that, in several donors, these clonotypes were also the leading ones within the CD3+CD56-NKG2C+ fraction.

Synthesis of TCR beta cDNA relied on 5'RACE template switching carrying UMIs. TCRdb reanalyzed the 5' RACE reads and collapses them to one entry per CDR3 protein, without DNA. The sample totals 150,000 to 200,000 distinct CDR3 sequences; its top ten clones hold around a sixth. The CDR3 is 14 amino acids. Germline CDR1 MNHNS, CDR2 SASEGT. Regarding this clonotype: Its antigen remains unidentified.

The genes are TRBV6-1 and TRBJ2-7. The sequencing input was blood T cells: a sorted CD56 or NKG2C T cell subset, CD4+ or CD8+ T cells, or bulk PBMC T cells (not recorded which). This receptor was taken from a woman between 18 and 69 years old in good health. CDR3: CASRRQSLSYEQYF.